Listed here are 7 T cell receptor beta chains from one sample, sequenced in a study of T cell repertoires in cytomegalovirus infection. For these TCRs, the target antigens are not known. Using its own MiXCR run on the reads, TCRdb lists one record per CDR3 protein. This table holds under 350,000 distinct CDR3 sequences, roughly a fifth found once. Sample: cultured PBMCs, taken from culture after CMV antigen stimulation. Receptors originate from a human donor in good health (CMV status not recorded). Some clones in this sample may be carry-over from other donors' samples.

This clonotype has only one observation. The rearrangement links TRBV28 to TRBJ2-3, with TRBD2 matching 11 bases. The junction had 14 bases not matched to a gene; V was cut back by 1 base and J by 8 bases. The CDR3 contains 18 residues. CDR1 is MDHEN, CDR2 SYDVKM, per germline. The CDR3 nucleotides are TGTGCCAGCAGTTTATTCCCGACTAGCGGGACCCGTATACCTACGCAGTATTTT. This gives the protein CASSLFPTSGTRIPTQYF.

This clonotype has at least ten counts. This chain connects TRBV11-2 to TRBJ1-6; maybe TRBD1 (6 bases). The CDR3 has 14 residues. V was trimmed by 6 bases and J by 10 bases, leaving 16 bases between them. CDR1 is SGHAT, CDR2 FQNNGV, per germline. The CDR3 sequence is CASRPPGAQSPLHF. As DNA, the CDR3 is TGTGCCAGCAGACCCCCGGGGGCGCAGTCACCCCTCCACTTT.

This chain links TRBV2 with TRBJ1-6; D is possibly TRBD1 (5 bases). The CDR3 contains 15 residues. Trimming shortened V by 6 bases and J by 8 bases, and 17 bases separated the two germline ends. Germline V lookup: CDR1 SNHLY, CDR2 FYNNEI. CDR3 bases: TGTGCCAGCAGAAGAAGGGACCGAGGGGATTCACCCCTCCACTTT. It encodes CASRRRDRGDSPLHF.

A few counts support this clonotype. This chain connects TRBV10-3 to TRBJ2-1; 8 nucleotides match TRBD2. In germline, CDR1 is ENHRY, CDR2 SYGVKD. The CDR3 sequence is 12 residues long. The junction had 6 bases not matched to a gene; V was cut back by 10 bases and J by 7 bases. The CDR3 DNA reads TGTGCCACAGGGACTAGTCAAAATGAGCAGTTCTTC. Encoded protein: CATGTSQNEQFF.

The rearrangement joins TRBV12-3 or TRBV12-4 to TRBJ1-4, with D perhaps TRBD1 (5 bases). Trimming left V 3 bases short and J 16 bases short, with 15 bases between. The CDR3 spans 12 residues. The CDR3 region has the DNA TGTGCCAGCAGTTTCGGTGACAGTCAGGCGTTTTTT. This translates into CASSFGDSQAFF.

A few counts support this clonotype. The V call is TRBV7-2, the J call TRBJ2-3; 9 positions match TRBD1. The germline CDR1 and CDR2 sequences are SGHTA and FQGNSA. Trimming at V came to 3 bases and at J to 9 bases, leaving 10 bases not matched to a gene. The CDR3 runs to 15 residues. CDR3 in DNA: TGTGCCAGCAGCTTGCAACAGGGGGCAAGGTCGACGCAGTATTTT. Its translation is CASSLQQGARSTQYF.

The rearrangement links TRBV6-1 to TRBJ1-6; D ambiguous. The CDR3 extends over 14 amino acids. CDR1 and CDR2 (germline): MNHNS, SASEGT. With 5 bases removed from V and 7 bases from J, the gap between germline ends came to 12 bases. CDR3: CASSIQEQNSPLHF. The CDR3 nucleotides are TGTGCCAGCAGTATCCAGGAGCAGAATTCACCCCTCCACTTT.